The TCR beta chain described here comes from a study of blood T cell repertoires in COVID-19. Looking at the study overall: Acute and convalescent COVID-19 samples came from the United States, Italy and Spain. The cDNA or gDNA used as material had been derived from T cells, B-cell-depleted T cells, or PBMCs.

In the authors' workflow: Estimation of nucleated cell counts relied on the amplification of reference gene primers. TCRdb's table, derived via immunoSEQ multiplex PCR, lists solely in-frame clones and lacks some. From that table come the V and J calls and clone size; the DNA was used to work out D and trimming. Of some 180,000 clones in the sample, 84% are singletons; the top ten hold around 2.7%. Seattle enrolled patients during active infection and tracked them longitudinally. Sequencing was carried out using peripheral blood. The TCR originated in a woman older than 75 with COVID-19, enrolled during active disease.

CDR3 coding DNA: TGTGCCACCAGCAGAGAAGTACTGGTGGGGCTGGAAAACATTCAGTACTTC. This encodes CATSREVLVGLENIQYF. J is TRBJ2-4 and V is TRBV15; tentative D call: TRBD1 (5 bases). CDR3 size: 17 residues. V lost 0 bases and J 5 bases, leaving 17 bases between the germline ends. The germline V gene has CDR1 LNHNV and CDR2 YYDKDF (reference sequence).